One and the same sample provided the 21 T cell receptor beta chains below, sequenced in a study of blood T cell repertoires in COVID-19. Sequencing used immunoSEQ multiplex PCR; TCRdb keeps in-frame clones, though not all of them. This sample carries more than 20,000 clones, over 65% of them seen once, and the ten largest clones take roughly 20%. Sequencing used peripheral blood. The receptors were gathered from a human donor in a cohort sampled during active or convalescent COVID-19.

The rearrangement links TRBV30 to TRBJ1-5; D remains ambiguous. This CDR3 is built from 16 residues. Looked up from germline, CDR1 is GTSNPN and CDR2 is SVGIG (reference sequence). The V and J ends lost 4 bases and 7 bases respectively, with 23 bases between them. CDR3 amino acids: CAWTVAGPAGKQPQHF. The DNA of the CDR3 is TGTGCCTGGACGGTGGCTGGGCCCGCGGGTAAGCAGCCCCAGCATTTT.

The chain uses TRBV6-1 and TRBJ2-1; 14 nucleotides align to TRBD2. The trim removed 0 bases at V and 16 bases at J, leaving 8 bases unmatched. Germline CDR1 and CDR2: MNHNS and SASEGT. The CDR3 extends over 15 amino acids. CDR3 region: CASSEAIRLAGGFFF. CDR3 sequence (DNA): TGTGCCAGCAGTGAAGCGATTAGACTAGCGGGGGGGTTTTTCTTC.

The chain has TRBV28 and TRBJ1-6, with a weak D call TRBD1 (5 bases). The V gene's germline CDR1 is MDHEN and CDR2 SYDVKM. Trimming stripped 4 bases from V and 4 bases from J, with 8 bases between. The length of the CDR3 is 14 residues. CDR3: CASSSTGYNSPLHF. The CDR3 region has the DNA TGTGCCAGCAGTTCCACAGGATATAATTCACCCCTCCACTTT.

V and J are TRBV30 and TRBJ1-3, with D unclear. CDR1 is GTSNPN and CDR2 is SVGIG in the germline V gene (reference sequence). This CDR3 is built from 16 residues. V was cut by 7 bases and J by 0 bases, with 19 bases left in between. The CDR3 DNA reads TGTGCCTCGTGGTCCAGGCAAGCCGCCTCTGGAAACACCATATATTTT. Its protein product is CASWSRQAASGNTIYF.

This clone was observed once. The chain is built from TRBV28 and TRBJ2-7; tentative D call: TRBD2 (7 bases). V lost 3 bases and J lost 3, with 15 bases in between. The CDR3 spans 15 residues. Germline lookup yields CDR1 MDHEN and CDR2 SYDVKM. The CDR3 DNA reads as TGTGCCAGCAGTTTTCCCCGGGGGGCCGGCTACGAGCAGTACTTC. Translation: CASSFPRGAGYEQYF. Based on the CDR3 plus reference TRBV28 and TRBJ2-7, the full variable domain is DVKVTQSSRYLVKRTGEKVFLECVQDMDHENMFWYRQDPGLGLRLIYFSYDVKMKEKGDIPEGYSVSREKKERFSLILESASTNQTSMYLCASSFPRGAGYEQYFGPGTRLTVT.

This clone has only a few counts. This chain links TRBV7-9 with TRBJ1-2; D gene unclear. This CDR3 region has 14 residues. Per the germline V gene, CDR1 is SEHNR and CDR2 is FQNEAQ (reference sequence). V was shortened by 1 base and J by 8 bases, with 14 bases between the two germline ends. The CDR3: CASSLEVGLAGYTF. As DNA, the CDR3 is TGTGCCAGCAGCTTAGAGGTGGGCCTGGCAGGCTACACCTTC.

This clone was counted between two and nine times. The chain joins TRBV6-4 to TRBJ2-1; TRBD1 matches 10 bases. The junction had 8 bases not matched to a gene; V was cut back by 2 bases and J by 4 bases. The CDR3 has 17 amino acids. The germline V gene has CDR1 MRHNA and CDR2 SNTAGT. The CDR3 spells CASSDEWGTGEYNEQFF. The CDR3 DNA is TGTGCCAGCAGTGACGAGTGGGGGACAGGGGAGTACAATGAGCAGTTCTTC.

The rearrangement links TRBV25-1 to TRBJ2-7; 7 nucleotides agree with TRBD1. Germline CDR1 is MGHDK and CDR2 is SYGVNS. J lost 3 bases, V lost 4 bases, and 9 bases had no gene match. The CDR3 covers 15 residues. The CDR3 DNA reads TGTGCCAGCAGTGGTCGGGACAGTAGACGCTACGAGCAGTACTTC. Amino acid sequence: CASSGRDSRRYEQYF.

The CDR3 here is CANPNSGKGNEQFF. CDR3 in DNA: TGTGCCAACCCAAATAGCGGGAAGGGTAATGAGCAGTTCTTC. The chain has TRBV2 and TRBJ2-1; 8 bases agree with TRBD2. Germline V gene lookup returns CDR1 SNHLY and CDR2 FYNNEI. V trimming: 10 bases; J trimming: 7 bases; junction bases outside the gene matches: 12. This CDR3 is 14 amino acids long.

This clone came up a few times. The chain recombines TRBV19 with TRBJ1-6, with a weak D call TRBD1 (6 bases). Germline CDR1 is LNHDA and CDR2 is SQIVND (reference sequence). The CDR3 is made up of 13 amino acids. With 3 bases removed from V and 10 bases from J, the gap between germline ends came to 10 bases. The CDR3 sequence is CASSIQGHSPLHF. The CDR3 bases are TGTGCCAGTAGTATTCAGGGGCACTCACCCCTCCACTTT.

The chain employs TRBV7-2 and TRBJ2-6; D gene uncertain. The CDR3 has 15 residues. Germline V gene sequence: CDR1 SGHTA, CDR2 FQGNSA. The ends were cut back, 5 bases at V and 1 base at J, with 9 bases in the middle. CDR3 protein: CASSPYSSGANVLTF. The CDR3 DNA reads as TGTGCCAGCAGCCCTTACTCATCTGGGGCCAACGTCCTGACTTTC.

This chain joins TRBV7-6 and TRBJ1-4; D remains unclear. Looked up from germline, CDR1 is SGHVS and CDR2 is FNYEAQ. V shed 2 bases and J shed 4 bases, with 14 bases lying between them. This CDR3 contains 16 residues. The CDR3 loop reads CASSLRAGISNEKLFF. The CDR3 bases are TGTGCCAGCAGCTTACGGGCGGGGATAAGTAATGAAAAACTGTTTTTT.

This chain joins TRBV5-6 and TRBJ2-7; 10 bases map to TRBD2. Germline CDR1 reads SGHDT; CDR2 reads YYEEEE. The CDR3 has 14 residues. The J segment lost 5 bases and the V segment lost 4 bases, leaving 6 bases of the junction unmatched. The CDR3 here is CASSLGLARNEQYF. The DNA for the CDR3 is TGTGCCAGCAGCCTGGGACTAGCGCGGAACGAGCAGTACTTC.

The V gene is TRBV14, the J gene TRBJ2-2, with TRBD2 matching 9 bases. V was clipped by 0 bases and J by 2 bases; unmatched bases: 10. This CDR3 comprises 19 residues. The germline V gene has CDR1 SGHDN and CDR2 FVKESK. The CDR3 sequence is CASSQDLIGLATNTGELFF. The CDR3 nucleotides are TGTGCCAGCAGCCAAGATCTTATTGGACTAGCGACAAACACCGGGGAGCTGTTTTTT.

The chain joins TRBV24-1 to TRBJ1-2, with D maybe TRBD1 (5 bases). The V end was cut by 9 bases, the J end by 8 bases, with 15 bases between. The CDR3 has 12 residues. Germline V gene sequence: CDR1 KGHDR, CDR2 SFDVKD. CDR3 amino acids: CATGGAALGYTF. The CDR3 bases are TGTGCCACCGGAGGGGCTGCTTTAGGCTACACCTTC.

The chain uses TRBV5-1 and TRBJ2-5; D not certain. The CDR3 extends over 13 amino acids. V lost 5 bases and J 1 base, leaving 9 bases between the germline ends. Germline V gene lookup returns CDR1 SGHRS and CDR2 YFSETQ. As DNA, the CDR3 is TGCGCCAGCAGTTTACAGAGCCAAGAGACCCAGTACTTC. Protein: CASSLQSQETQYF. Full variable domain (outside the CDR3, taken from reference TRBV5-1 and TRBJ2-5): KAGVTQTPRYLIKTRGQQVTLSCSPISGHRSVSWYQQTPGQGLQFLFEYFSETQRNKGNFPGRFSGRQFSNSRSEMNVSTLELGDSALYLCASSLQSQETQYFGPGTRLLVL.

This clone was found a few times. V is TRBV6-5 and J is TRBJ2-3; 8 bases map to TRBD2. V was clipped by 8 bases and J by 4 bases; unmatched bases: 11. The CDR3 runs 15 residues. Germline CDR1 and CDR2: MNHEY and SVGAGI. CDR3 coding DNA: TGTGCCAGCCGGCCACCCTTACTAGCGGCAGATACGCAGTATTTT. This translates into CASRPPLLAADTQYF.

The gene calls are TRBV9 and TRBJ2-7, with 7 bases aligning to TRBD1. With 1 base clipped from V and 3 bases from J, the junction kept 7 bases outside the gene matches. In germline, CDR1 is SGDLS, CDR2 YYNGEE. The CDR3 spans 15 residues. CDR3 sequence reads: CASSVSGQGDYEQYF. CDR3 DNA: TGTGCCAGCAGCGTATCCGGTCAGGGGGACTACGAGCAGTACTTC.

The V and J genes are TRBV18 and TRBJ2-5, with 10 bases that match TRBD2. The CDR3 contains 18 residues. The germline gives CDR1 KGHSH, CDR2 LQKENI. V dropped 6 bases and J dropped 3; count of bases not matched to a gene: 16. This chain's CDR3 is CASSLRSSGSRGKETQYF. The CDR3 coding sequence is TGTGCCAGCTCCCTACGGTCTAGCGGGAGTCGGGGGAAAGAGACCCAGTACTTC. The full variable domain, rest sourced from reference TRBV18 and TRBJ2-5, is NAGVMQNPRHLVRRRGQEARLRCSPMKGHSHVYWYRQLPEEGLKFMVYLQKENIIDESGMPKERFSAEFPKEGPSILRIQQVVRGDSAAYFCASSLRSSGSRGKETQYFGPGTRLLVL.

V and J are TRBV28 and TRBJ2-5; D possibly corresponds to TRBD2 (6 bases). Germline V gives CDR1 MDHEN, CDR2 SYDVKM. The CDR3 runs 14 residues. The V end was cut by 10 bases, the J end by 1 base, with 16 bases between. CDR3 loop: CATGGGAAQETQYF. In DNA, the CDR3 is TGTGCCACGGGTGGCGGGGCGGCCCAAGAGACCCAGTACTTC.

This sequence joins TRBV6-1 and TRBJ1-4; 7 bases are shared with TRBD1. The V and J ends lost 3 bases and 0 bases, in that order; junction bases with no gene match: 13. Germline CDR1 MNHNS, CDR2 SASEGT. The CDR3 has 19 residues. The CDR3 loop is CASSDRDSGMISTNEKLFF. In DNA form, the CDR3 reads TGTGCCAGCAGTGACCGGGACAGTGGGATGATATCAACTAATGAAAAACTGTTTTTT.